The 22 T cell receptor beta chains below come from one sample, sequenced in a study of PD-1 blockade in classical Hodgkin lymphoma. Method: immunoSEQ multiplex PCR; TCRdb's copy keeps in-frame clones and lacks some. Of tens of thousands of clones listed, 80% to 95% are singletons. The patients all showed relapse after autologous stem cell transplantation, while their brentuximab vedotin exposure varied. Thawed PBMCs underwent magnetic negative selection to yield purified CD4+ T cells. The specimen comprised CD4+ T cells from blood, sampled at baseline. Receptors originate from a human donor with classical Hodgkin lymphoma.

The count of this clone is one. This chain joins TRBV6-5 and TRBJ1-4, with 10 bases matching TRBD1. Germline trimming cut 6 bases from V and 10 bases from J; bases unmatched to any gene: 8. The CDR3 extends over 14 amino acids. Germline V gene lookup returns CDR1 MNHEY and CDR2 SVGAGI. The CDR3 nucleotides are TGTGCCAGCAGCTGGGACAGGGGTAGAGTAAAACTGTTTTTT. Translating it yields CASSWDRGRVKLFF.

The chain recombines TRBV30 with TRBJ2-7; the D is unclear. Germline CDR1 GTSNPN, CDR2 SVGIG (reference sequence). CDR3 size: 13 residues. Between the trimmed V and J ends, which lost 1 base and 2 bases, there was a span of 9 bases. The CDR3 reads CAWSDDGPYEQYF. The DNA for the CDR3 is TGTGCCTGGAGTGACGACGGTCCCTACGAGCAGTACTTC.

V and J are TRBV15 and TRBJ2-4; D is possibly TRBD1 (6 bases). The germline V gene has CDR1 LNHNV and CDR2 YYDKDF (reference sequence). V gave up 3 bases and J gave up 1 base, with 19 bases separating them. This CDR3 region has 18 residues. The CDR3 nucleotides are TGTGCCACCAGCAGGGCGATTGGGGGCGAGTGGGCCAAAAACATTCAGTACTTC. Translating gives CATSRAIGGEWAKNIQYF.

The chain links TRBV30 to TRBJ2-7; no firm D call. Trimming shortened V by 0 bases and J by 6 bases, and 9 bases separated the two germline ends. This CDR3 has 12 residues. Germline V CDR1 and CDR2: GTSNPN, SVGIG (reference sequence). For the CDR3, the DNA is TGTGCCTGGAGTGTACCAAGGCTCGAGCAGTACTTC. This translates into CAWSVPRLEQYF. Based on the CDR3 plus reference TRBV30 and TRBJ2-7, the full variable domain is SQTIHQWPATLVQPVGSPLSLECTVEGTSNPNLYWYRQAAGRGLQLLFYSVGIGQISSEVPQNLSASRPQDRQFILSSKKLLLSDSGFYLCAWSVPRLEQYFGPGTRLTVT.

CDR3 in DNA: TGTGCCAGCAGCCCCTGGCTGACAGGGGGTTCCTACGAGCAGTACTTC. Protein sequence: CASSPWLTGGSYEQYF. This chain links TRBV9 with TRBJ2-7; 9 bases align to TRBD1. The length of the CDR3 is 16 residues. Per the germline V gene, CDR1 is SGDLS and CDR2 is YYNGEE. Trimming cost V 4 bases and J 1 base; bases outside gene matches: 9. Combining the CDR3 with reference TRBV9 and TRBJ2-7 gives the whole variable domain DSGVTQTPKHLITATGQRVTLRCSPRSGDLSVYWYQQSLDQGLQFLIQYYNGEERAKGNILERFSAQQFPDLHSELNLSSLELGDSALYFCASSPWLTGGSYEQYFGPGTRLTVT.

The V call is TRBV10-3, the J call TRBJ2-3; possible D gene TRBD2, 6 bases. The CDR3 loop spans 15 amino acids. Germline V gene data show CDR1 as ENHRY and CDR2 as SYGVKD. V lost 7 bases and J lost 2, with 16 bases in between. The CDR3 DNA follows: TGTGCCATCAAAGGAGGAGCGGGCGCCACAGATACGCAGTATTTT. Amino acid sequence: CAIKGGAGATDTQYF.

J is TRBJ1-1 and V is TRBV14; D gene uncertain. With 3 bases removed from V and 4 bases from J, the gap between germline ends came to 12 bases. This CDR3 comprises 14 residues. Germline V gives CDR1 SGHDN, CDR2 FVKESK. The CDR3 nucleotides read TGTGCCAGCAGCCAGGCTGGGGTACGCACTGAAGCTTTCTTT. It encodes CASSQAGVRTEAFF.

The rearrangement links TRBV6-1 to TRBJ2-3, with D possibly being TRBD1 (6 bases). The germline V gene has CDR1 MNHNS and CDR2 SASEGT. This CDR3 contains 14 residues. Trimming removed 8 bases from V and 7 bases from J, with 19 bases in between. The CDR3 nucleotides read TGTGCCAGCGGGGGTACAGGGACCGTTTATACGCAGTATTTT. Its translation is CASGGTGTVYTQYF.

The chain employs TRBV2 and TRBJ2-5; D gene unclear. The CDR3 sequence is 15 residues long. Per the germline V gene, CDR1 is SNHLY and CDR2 is FYNNEI. V lost 6 bases, J lost 2 bases, and 16 bases lay in between. CDR3 residues: CASRPYDGSQETQYF. The DNA for the CDR3 is TGTGCCAGCAGGCCCTACGACGGCTCTCAAGAGACCCAGTACTTC.

V is TRBV5-1 and J is TRBJ1-4; D might be TRBD1 (6 bases). The CDR3 is 14 amino acids. V was trimmed by 0 bases and J by 8 bases, leaving 11 bases between them. CDR1 and CDR2 (germline): SGHRS, YFSETQ. CDR3 amino acids: CASSLETGREKLFF. The CDR3 DNA follows: TGCGCCAGCAGCTTGGAGACAGGACGGGAAAAACTGTTTTTT.

The V gene is TRBV30, the J gene TRBJ1-5, with 8 bases lining up with TRBD1. CDR1 is GTSNPN, CDR2 SVGIG, per germline (reference sequence). The CDR3 runs 18 residues. V was clipped by 1 base and J by 7 bases; unmatched bases: 18. The DNA for the CDR3 is TGTGCCTGGAGTGGGGGAGATAGGCTTGGACAGGGAGGACAGCCCCAGCATTTT. This translates into CAWSGGDRLGQGGQPQHF.

This chain links TRBV30 with TRBJ2-3, with D perhaps TRBD1 or TRBD2 (5 bases each). CDR3 length: 11 amino acids. The germline V gene encodes CDR1 GTSNPN and CDR2 SVGIG (reference sequence). V lost 2 bases to trimming and J lost 14 bases, with 14 bases between them. CDR3 protein: CAWSTGLFPYF. In DNA form, the CDR3 reads TGTGCCTGGAGTACAGGACTGTTTCCGTATTTT.

The genes are TRBV19 and TRBJ1-2; perhaps TRBD1 as D (5 bases). Germline CDR1 and CDR2: LNHDA and SQIVND (reference sequence). V was clipped by 5 bases and J by 4 bases, with 17 bases between them. The CDR3 has 15 residues. CDR3 protein: CASSAQDTARYGYTF. The CDR3 coding sequence is TGTGCCAGTAGTGCACAGGACACCGCTCGCTATGGCTACACCTTC. Based on the CDR3 plus reference TRBV19 and TRBJ1-2, the full variable domain is DGGITQSPKYLFRKEGQNVTLSCEQNLNHDAMYWYRQDPGQGLRLIYYSQIVNDFQKGDIAEGYSVSREKKESFPLTVTSAQKNPTAFYLCASSAQDTARYGYTFGSGTRLTVV.

To note about this clone: The junction shows a germline mismatch at one end, possibly a read error. The rearrangement joins TRBV7-9 to TRBJ1-4, with 8 bases matching TRBD1. Germline CDR1 and CDR2: SEHNR and FQNEAQ (reference sequence). This CDR3 has 17 amino acids. This CDR3 reads CASRLVGQVPNNEKLFF. The CDR3 bases are TGTGCCAGCAGATTAGTGGGACAGGTGCCTAATAATGAAAAACTGTTTTTT.

The rearrangement links TRBV7-9 to TRBJ2-7, with 9 positions matching TRBD2. V lost 8 bases to trimming and J lost 3 bases; unmatched junction nucleotides: 20. Germline V gives CDR1 SEHNR, CDR2 FQNEAQ (reference sequence). There are 18 residues in the CDR3. CDR3 sequence (DNA): TGTGCCAGCGGCCCCCGGGTTGGCGGGACTAGCACTTACTACGAGCAGTACTTC. Protein: CASGPRVGGTSTYYEQYF.

The chain has TRBV7-2 and TRBJ1-1, with a weak D call TRBD1 (6 bases). The CDR3 consists of 14 residues. V lost 2 bases, J lost 4 bases, and 11 bases lay in between. Germline CDR1 SGHTA, CDR2 FQGNSA. CDR3 amino acids: CASSLRGRGTEAFF. As DNA, the CDR3 is TGTGCCAGCAGCTTAAGGGGGAGGGGCACTGAAGCTTTCTTT.

In the case of this clone: This same CDR3 is encoded by further DNA sequences in the sample. The chain uses TRBV28 and TRBJ1-2; D not resolved. Germline loops: CDR1 MDHEN, CDR2 SYDVKM. V was trimmed by 2 bases and J by 8 bases, leaving 6 bases between them. This CDR3 is 11 amino acids long. For the CDR3, the DNA is TGTGCCAGCAGTTTACAGAGGGGCTACACCTTC. This gives the protein CASSLQRGYTF.

This rearrangement joins TRBV10-1 to TRBJ2-7; 7 nucleotides line up with TRBD1. This CDR3 spans 14 amino acids. CDR1 WNHNN and CDR2 SYGVQD come from the germline V gene (reference sequence). Trimming cost V 5 bases and J 2 bases; bases outside gene matches: 6. CDR3 nucleotides: TGCGCCAGCAGTCCCGGGACAGCTACCTACGAGCAGTACTTC. Translated, it gives CASSPGTATYEQYF.

The chain employs TRBV5-6 and TRBJ1-3; D is undetermined. V was clipped by 0 bases and J by 0 bases, with 10 bases between them. Germline V gives CDR1 SGHDT, CDR2 YYEEEE. The CDR3 spans 16 residues. In DNA, the CDR3 is TGTGCCAGCAGCTTGGCCGGCTTGATCTCTGGAAACACCATATATTTT. Translating gives CASSLAGLISGNTIYF.

This clone was counted a single time. The rearrangement joins TRBV19 to TRBJ1-4; 9 bases agree with TRBD1. The CDR3 runs to 15 residues. V shed 3 bases, J shed 8 bases, and the junction held 7 bases outside the gene matches. Germline assignment: CDR1 LNHDA and CDR2 SQIVND (reference sequence). The CDR3 bases are TGTGCCAGTAGTATTAGTCTGGACAGGGGAGAAAAACTGTTTTTT. The encoded protein is CASSISLDRGEKLFF.

The CDR3 spells CASRVASYRVTHPNEKLFF. The CDR3 DNA follows: TGTGCCAGCAGGGTAGCTTCATACAGGGTCACACACCCTAATGAAAAACTGTTTTTT. The chain uses TRBV11-2 and TRBJ1-4; weak D call: TRBD1 (6 bases). The CDR3 consists of 19 residues. Between the trimmed V and J ends, which lost 6 bases and 3 bases, there was a span of 26 bases. Looked up from germline, CDR1 is SGHAT and CDR2 is FQNNGV.

This clone was detected once. The rearrangement links TRBV6-6 to TRBJ1-1, with 8 bases that match TRBD1. CDR1 and CDR2 from the germline V gene are MNHNY and SVGAGI (reference sequence). The CDR3 contains 16 residues. J was trimmed by 1 base and V by 3 bases; bases with no gene match: 7. The CDR3 DNA sequence: TGTGCCAGCAGTTATCAGGGGGCGCCGGGGAACACTGAAGCTTTCTTT. This encodes CASSYQGAPGNTEAFF.